This T cell receptor (beta chain) was observed in a study of blood T cell dynamics during melanoma immunotherapy. Findings and caveats of the study: Immune-effector CD8+ cells best matched cell-free DNA CDR3 sequences and were most clonal.

Regarding time point: week 3, after first cycle of checkpoint inhibitor. Apart from a couple of fast progressors, RECIST 1.1 response was judged 12 weeks post-infusion. The CDR3 length is 15 residues. Trimming took 3 bases from V and 7 from J, leaving 15 bases between them. CDR1 is SEHNR and CDR2 is FQNEAQ in the germline V gene (reference sequence). Comment on this clone: Its antigen remains unknown.

The assay received all extracted DNA from sorted CD8+ subsets. Produced via immunoSEQ multiplex PCR; TCRdb's table is partial and in-frame only. Among around 12,000 clones, around nine tenths were seen once, and the ten largest hold more than 0.15%. The chain couples TRBV7-9 to TRBJ2-2; D is undetermined. The sequence came from a human donor with melanoma. The specimen was effector memory CD8+ T cells from blood, collected from a patient treated with checkpoint blockade. CDR3 in amino acids: CASSFGVSDYGELFF. The CDR3 DNA is TGTGCCAGCAGCTTTGGGGTCTCGGATTACGGGGAGCTGTTTTTT.